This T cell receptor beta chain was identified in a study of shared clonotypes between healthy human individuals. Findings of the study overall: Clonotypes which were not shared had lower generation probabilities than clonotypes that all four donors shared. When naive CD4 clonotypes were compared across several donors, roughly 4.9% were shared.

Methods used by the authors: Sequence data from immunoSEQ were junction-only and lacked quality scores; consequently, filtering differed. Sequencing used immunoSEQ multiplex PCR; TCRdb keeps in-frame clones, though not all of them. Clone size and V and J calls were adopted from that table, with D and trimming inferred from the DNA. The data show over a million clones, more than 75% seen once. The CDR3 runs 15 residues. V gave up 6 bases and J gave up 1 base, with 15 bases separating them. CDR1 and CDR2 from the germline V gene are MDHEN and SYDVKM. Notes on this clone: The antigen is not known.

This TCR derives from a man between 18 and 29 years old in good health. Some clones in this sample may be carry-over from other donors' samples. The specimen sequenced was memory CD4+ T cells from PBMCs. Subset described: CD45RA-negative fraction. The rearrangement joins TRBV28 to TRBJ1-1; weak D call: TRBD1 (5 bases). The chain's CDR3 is CASRRGGSGNTEAFF. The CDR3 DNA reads TGTGCCAGCAGGCGGGGCGGGAGTGGGAACACTGAAGCTTTCTTT.